This T cell receptor (beta chain) came from a study of CD8 T cells in Susac syndrome. The CD8+ and CD4+ T cells were negatively isolated, with the TEMRA cells enriched by FACS. From germline, CDR1 is KGHSH and CDR2 LQKENI. V lost 0 bases to trimming and J lost 7 bases; unmatched junction nucleotides: 7. This CDR3 comprises 16 residues. Reverse transcription used about 0.5 to 1 ug RNA and random hexamers. TCRdb itself ran the immunoSEQ multiplex PCR reads through MiXCR, one entry per CDR3 protein. The data contain approximately 120,000 distinct CDR3 sequences, around 97% of them singletons. This clonotype was sampled from a human donor in good health. The specimen sequenced was CD4+ T cells from PBMCs. The V gene is TRBV18, the J gene TRBJ2-1, with 9 bases aligning to TRBD2. CDR3 region: CASSPPQREAKNEQFF. The CDR3, as DNA: TGTGCCAGCTCACCACCGCAGCGGGAGGCGAAAAATGAGCAGTTCTTC.